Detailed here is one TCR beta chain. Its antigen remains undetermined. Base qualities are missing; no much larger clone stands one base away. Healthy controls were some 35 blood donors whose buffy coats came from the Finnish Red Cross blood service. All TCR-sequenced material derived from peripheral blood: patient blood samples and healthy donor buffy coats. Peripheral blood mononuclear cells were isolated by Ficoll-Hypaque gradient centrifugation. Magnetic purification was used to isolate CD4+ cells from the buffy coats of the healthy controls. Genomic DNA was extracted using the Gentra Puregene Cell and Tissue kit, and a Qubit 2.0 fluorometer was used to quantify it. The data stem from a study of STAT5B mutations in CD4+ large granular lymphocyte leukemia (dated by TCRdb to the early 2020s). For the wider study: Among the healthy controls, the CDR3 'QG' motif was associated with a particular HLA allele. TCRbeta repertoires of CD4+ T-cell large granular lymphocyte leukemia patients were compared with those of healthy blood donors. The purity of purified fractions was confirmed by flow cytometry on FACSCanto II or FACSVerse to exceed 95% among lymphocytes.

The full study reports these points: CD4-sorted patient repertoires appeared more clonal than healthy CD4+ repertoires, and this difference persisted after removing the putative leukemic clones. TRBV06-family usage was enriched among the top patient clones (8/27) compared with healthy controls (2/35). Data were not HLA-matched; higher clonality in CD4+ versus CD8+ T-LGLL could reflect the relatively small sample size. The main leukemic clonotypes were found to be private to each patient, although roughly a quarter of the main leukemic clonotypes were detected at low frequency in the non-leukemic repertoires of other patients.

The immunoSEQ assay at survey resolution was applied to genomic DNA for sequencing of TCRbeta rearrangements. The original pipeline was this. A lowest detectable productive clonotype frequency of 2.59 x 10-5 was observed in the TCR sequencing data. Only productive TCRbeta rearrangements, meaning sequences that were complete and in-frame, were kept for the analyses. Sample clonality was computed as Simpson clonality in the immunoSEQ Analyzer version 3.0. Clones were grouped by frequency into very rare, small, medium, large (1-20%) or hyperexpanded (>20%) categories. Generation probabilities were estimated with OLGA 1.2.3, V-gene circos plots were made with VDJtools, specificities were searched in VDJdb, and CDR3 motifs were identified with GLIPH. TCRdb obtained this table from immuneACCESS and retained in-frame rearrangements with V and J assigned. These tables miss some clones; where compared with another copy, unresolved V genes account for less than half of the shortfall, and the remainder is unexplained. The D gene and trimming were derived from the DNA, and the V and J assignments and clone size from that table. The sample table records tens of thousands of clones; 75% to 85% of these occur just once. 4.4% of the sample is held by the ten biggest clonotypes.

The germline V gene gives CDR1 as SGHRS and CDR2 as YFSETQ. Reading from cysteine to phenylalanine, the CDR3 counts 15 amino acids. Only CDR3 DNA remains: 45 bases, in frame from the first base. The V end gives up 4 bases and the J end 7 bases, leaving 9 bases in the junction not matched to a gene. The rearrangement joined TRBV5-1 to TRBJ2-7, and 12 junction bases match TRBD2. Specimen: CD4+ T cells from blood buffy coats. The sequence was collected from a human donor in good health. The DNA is TGCGCCAGCAGCGCCTCGACTAGCGGGAGTGGTGAGCAGTACTTC. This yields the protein CASSASTSGSGEQYF.